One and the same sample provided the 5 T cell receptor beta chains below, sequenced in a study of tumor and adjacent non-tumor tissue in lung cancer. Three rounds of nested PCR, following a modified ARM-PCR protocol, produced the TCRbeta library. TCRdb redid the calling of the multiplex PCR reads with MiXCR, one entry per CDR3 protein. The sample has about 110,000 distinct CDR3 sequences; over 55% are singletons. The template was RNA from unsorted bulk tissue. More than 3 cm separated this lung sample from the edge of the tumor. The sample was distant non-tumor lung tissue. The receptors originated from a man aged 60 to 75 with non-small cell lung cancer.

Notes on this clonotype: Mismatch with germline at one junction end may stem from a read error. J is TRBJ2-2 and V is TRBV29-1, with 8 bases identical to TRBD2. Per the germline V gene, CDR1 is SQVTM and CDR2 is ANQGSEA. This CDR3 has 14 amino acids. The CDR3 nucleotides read TGCTGCGTGGAGGGACCAGCGGGAGCCGGGGAGCTGTTTTTT. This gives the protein CCVEGPAGAGELFF.

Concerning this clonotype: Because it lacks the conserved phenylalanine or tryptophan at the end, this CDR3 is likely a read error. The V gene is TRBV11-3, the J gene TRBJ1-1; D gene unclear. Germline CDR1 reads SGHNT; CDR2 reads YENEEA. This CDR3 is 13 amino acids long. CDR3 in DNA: TGTTCCAGCAGCAAGGCATTGAACACTGAAGCTTTCATT. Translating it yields CSSSKALNTEAFI.

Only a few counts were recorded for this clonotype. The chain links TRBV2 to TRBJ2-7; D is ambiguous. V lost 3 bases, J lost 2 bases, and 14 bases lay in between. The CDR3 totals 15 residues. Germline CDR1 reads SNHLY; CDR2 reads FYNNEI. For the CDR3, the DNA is TGTGCCAGCAGTGATTTTCGGCACAGTCCCTACGAGCAGTACTTC. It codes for CASSDFRHSPYEQYF. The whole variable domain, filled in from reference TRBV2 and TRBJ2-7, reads EPEVTQTPSHQVTQMGQEVILRCVPISNHLYFYWYRQILGQKVEFLVSFYNNEISEKSEIFDDQFSVERPDGSNFTLKIRSTKLEDSAMYFCASSDFRHSPYEQYFGPGTRLTVT.

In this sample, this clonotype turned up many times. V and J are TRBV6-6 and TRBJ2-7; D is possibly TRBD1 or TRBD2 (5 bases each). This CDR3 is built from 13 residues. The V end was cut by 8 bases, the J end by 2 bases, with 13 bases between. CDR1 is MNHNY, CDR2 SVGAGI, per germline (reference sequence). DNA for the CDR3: TGTGCCAGCCATCCCGGGGCCACCTACGAGCAGTACTTC. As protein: CASHPGATYEQYF.

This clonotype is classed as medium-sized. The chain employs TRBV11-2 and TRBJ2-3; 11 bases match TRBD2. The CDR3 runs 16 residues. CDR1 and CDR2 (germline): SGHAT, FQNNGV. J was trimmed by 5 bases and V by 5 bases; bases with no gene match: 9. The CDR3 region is CASSRSGRAFEDTQYF. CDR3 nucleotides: TGTGCCAGCAGCCGTAGCGGGAGGGCCTTTGAAGATACGCAGTATTTT.